This TCR beta chain was sequenced during a study of early T cells in non-severe SARS-CoV-2 infection. Study as a whole: RNA in bulk from unsorted whole blood was sequenced, and chains were unpaired.

Regarding this clonotype: The antigen is not known.

Germline V gene sequence: CDR1 SEHNR, CDR2 FQNEAQ (reference sequence). The CDR3 is made up of 14 amino acids. The ends lost 1 base at V and 9 bases at J; junction bases unmatched: 3. Individually, cDNA molecules had unique molecular identifiers attached to them. MiXCR was run by TCRdb on the 5' RACE reads, yielding one entry per CDR3 protein. The sample has more than 35,000 distinct CDR3 sequences; 11% are singletons. Findings and limits, study-wide: CD4 and private specificities were missed by VDJdb matching, which favored anti-spike CD8 responses.

The specimen was whole blood. J is TRBJ2-1 and V is TRBV7-9, with 10 positions matching TRBD1. The sequence was collected from an adult who was a healthcare worker with PCR-confirmed SARS-CoV-2 infection or an uninfected control (not recorded which). The CDR3 DNA follows: TGTGCCAGCAGCTTAGGGGACAGGGGCAGTGAGCAGTTCTTC. Translation gives CASSLGDRGSEQFF.